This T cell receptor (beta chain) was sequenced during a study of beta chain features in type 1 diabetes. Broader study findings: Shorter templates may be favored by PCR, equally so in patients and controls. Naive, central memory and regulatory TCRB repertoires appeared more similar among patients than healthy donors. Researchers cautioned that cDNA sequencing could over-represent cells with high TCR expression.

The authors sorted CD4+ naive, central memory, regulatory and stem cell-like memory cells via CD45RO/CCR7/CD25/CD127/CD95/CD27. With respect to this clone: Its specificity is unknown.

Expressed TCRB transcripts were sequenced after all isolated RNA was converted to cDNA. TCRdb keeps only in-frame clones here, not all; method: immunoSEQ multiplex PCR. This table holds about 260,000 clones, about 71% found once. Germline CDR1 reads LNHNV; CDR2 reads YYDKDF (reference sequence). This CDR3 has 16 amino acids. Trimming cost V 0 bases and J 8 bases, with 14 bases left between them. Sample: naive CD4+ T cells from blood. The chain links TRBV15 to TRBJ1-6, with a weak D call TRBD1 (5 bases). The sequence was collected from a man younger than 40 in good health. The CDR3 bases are TGTGCCACCAGCAGAGATAGGGGTGGAGGGGATTCACCCCTCCACTTT. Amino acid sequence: CATSRDRGGGDSPLHF.